This TCR beta chain was captured by sequencing in a study of shared T cell receptors in the human thymus. V shed 2 bases, J shed 3 bases, and the junction held 5 bases outside the gene matches. Germline V lookup: CDR1 SGHKS, CDR2 YYEKEE (reference sequence). The CDR3 is made up of 15 amino acids. Clones were sequenced by immunoSEQ multiplex PCR, and TCRdb holds only the in-frame ones, with some missing. Of 720,000 or so clones listed, around 85% are singletons. This sample also belongs to another study, concerning human thymus T cells.

The rearrangement joins TRBV5-5 to TRBJ1-5, with 7 bases identical to TRBD1. The clonotype comes from a girl less than two years old with a congenital heart defect. Sequenced: thymocytes. Here the CDR3 reads CASSLSDRDNQPQHF. The CDR3 DNA is TGTGCCAGCAGCTTATCAGACAGGGACAATCAGCCCCAGCATTTT. The whole variable domain, filled in from reference TRBV5-5 and TRBJ1-5, reads DAGVTQSPTHLIKTRGQQVTLRCSPISGHKSVSWYQQVLGQGPQFIFQYYEKEERGRGNFPDRFSARQFPNYSSELNVNALLLGDSALYLCASSLSDRDNQPQHFGDGTRLSIL.